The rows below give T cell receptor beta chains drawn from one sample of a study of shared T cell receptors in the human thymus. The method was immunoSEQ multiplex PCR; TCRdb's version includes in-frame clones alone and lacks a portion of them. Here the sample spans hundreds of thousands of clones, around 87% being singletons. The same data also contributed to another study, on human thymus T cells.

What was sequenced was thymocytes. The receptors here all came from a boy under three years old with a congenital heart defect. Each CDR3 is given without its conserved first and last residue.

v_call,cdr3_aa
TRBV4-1,ASSPPPTGGSGNQPQH
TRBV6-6,ASSYEDEKTDTQY
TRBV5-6,ASSLGDRGPDSPLH
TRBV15,ATSSQTGALDTQY
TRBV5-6,ASTDRDSGYGYT
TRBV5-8,ASSITSTDTQY
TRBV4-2,ASSHKIGTSGVNEQF
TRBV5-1,ASSPQDSGSYNEQF
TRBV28,ASGTGEWGYGYT
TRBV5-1,ASSFRTSTEAF
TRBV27,ASSSRTDVYGYT
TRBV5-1,ASSFEDSSTDTQY
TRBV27,ASSLSGSSYNEQF
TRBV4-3,ASSGRDRVFGVSYEQY
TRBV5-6,ASSILTEDTQY
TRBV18,ASSADRDEQY
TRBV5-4,ASQPHRGYGYT
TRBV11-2,ASKSGRSHEQF
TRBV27,ASSAFGLVYEQY
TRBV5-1,ASSLGLGLAGGETQY
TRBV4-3,ASSQDGVAGGRGSYNEQF
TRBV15,ATSRDSRTNGYT
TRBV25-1,ASHRQPTCTDTQY